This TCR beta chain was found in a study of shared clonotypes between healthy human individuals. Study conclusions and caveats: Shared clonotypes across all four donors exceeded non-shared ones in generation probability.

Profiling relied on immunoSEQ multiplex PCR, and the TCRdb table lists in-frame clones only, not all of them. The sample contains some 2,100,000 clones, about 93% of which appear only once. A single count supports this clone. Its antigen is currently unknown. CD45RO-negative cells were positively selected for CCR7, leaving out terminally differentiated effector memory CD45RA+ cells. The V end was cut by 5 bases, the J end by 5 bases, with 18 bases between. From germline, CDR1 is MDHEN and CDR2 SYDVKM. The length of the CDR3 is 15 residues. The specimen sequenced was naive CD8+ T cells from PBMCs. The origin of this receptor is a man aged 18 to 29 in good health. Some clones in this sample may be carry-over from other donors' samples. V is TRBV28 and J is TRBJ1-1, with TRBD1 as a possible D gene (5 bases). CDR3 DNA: TGTGCCAGCAGTCCCCTTCCGGGGCTGGGGACTGAAGCTTTCTTT. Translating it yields CASSPLPGLGTEAFF. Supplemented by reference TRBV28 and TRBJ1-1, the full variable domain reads DVKVTQSSRYLVKRTGEKVFLECVQDMDHENMFWYRQDPGLGLRLIYFSYDVKMKEKGDIPEGYSVSREKKERFSLILESASTNQTSMYLCASSPLPGLGTEAFFGQGTRLTVV.